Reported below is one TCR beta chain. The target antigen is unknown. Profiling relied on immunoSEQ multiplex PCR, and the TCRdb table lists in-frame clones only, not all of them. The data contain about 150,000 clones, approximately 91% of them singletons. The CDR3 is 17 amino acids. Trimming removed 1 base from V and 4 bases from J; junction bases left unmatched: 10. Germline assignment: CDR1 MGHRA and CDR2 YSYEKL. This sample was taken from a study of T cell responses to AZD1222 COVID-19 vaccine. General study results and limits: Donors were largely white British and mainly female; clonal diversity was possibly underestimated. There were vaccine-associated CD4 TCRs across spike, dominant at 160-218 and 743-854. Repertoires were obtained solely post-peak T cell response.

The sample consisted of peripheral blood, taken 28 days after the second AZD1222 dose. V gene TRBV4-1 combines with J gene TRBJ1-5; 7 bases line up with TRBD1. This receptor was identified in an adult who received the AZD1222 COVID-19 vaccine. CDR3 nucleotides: TGCGCCAGCAGCCAAGTAACCTTGGGACAGAAAAATCAGCCCCAGCATTTT. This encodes CASSQVTLGQKNQPQHF.